The 7 T cell receptor beta chains below come from one sample, sequenced in a study of T-cell reconstitution after alpha-beta-depleted transplantation in children. It was with unique molecular identifiers that the TCRbeta library was prepared. Each CDR3 protein gets one entry after TCRdb re-called the PCR reads with MiXCR. The table shows 350,000 to 450,000 distinct CDR3 sequences, with roughly 15% occurring only once. The input for sequencing was PBMCs, taken from the stem cell graft. Receptors were obtained from a human donor who donated a stem cell graft to a child with Fanconi anemia.

The chain recombines TRBV12-3 or TRBV12-4 with TRBJ1-4; the D is unclear. This CDR3 comprises 11 residues. V was pared by 6 bases and J by 11 bases, with 10 bases between. CDR3 amino acids: CASSAREKLFF. For the CDR3, the DNA is TGTGCCAGCAGCGCACGGGAGAAACTGTTTTTT.

This clonotype has only a few counts. The genes are TRBV5-1 and TRBJ1-2; D perhaps matches TRBD1 (6 bases). V was shortened by 0 bases and J by 0 bases, with 12 bases between the two germline ends. This CDR3 contains 16 residues. CDR1 is SGHRS and CDR2 is YFSETQ in the germline V gene. The CDR3 DNA follows: TGCGCCAGCAGCTTGGATGACAGGCGAGCTAACTATGGCTACACCTTC. This encodes CASSLDDRRANYGYTF.

This clonotype was observed once. The chain links TRBV12-3 or TRBV12-4 to TRBJ2-7; no clear D. This CDR3 spans 14 amino acids. Trimming took off 6 bases at V and 3 bases at J, with 15 bases between the two ends. The CDR3 DNA sequence: TGTGCCAGCAGCCGGACGCGAGCTGTCTACGAGCAGTACTTC. It translates to CASSRTRAVYEQYF.

The rearrangement joins TRBV20-1 to TRBJ1-2, with a possible D match to TRBD1 (6 bases). V dropped 0 bases and J dropped 6 bases, with 17 bases sitting between them. CDR3 length: 15 residues. Looked up from germline, CDR1 is DFQATT and CDR2 is SNEGSKA (reference sequence). The CDR3 is CSARDHGGPQNGYTF. CDR3 bases: TGCAGTGCTAGAGATCACGGGGGCCCCCAGAATGGCTACACCTTC.

This clonotype was seen at least ten times. The chain recombines TRBV4-3 with TRBJ2-5, with 8 bases aligning to TRBD2. Germline V lookup: CDR1 LGHNA, CDR2 YSLEER. V lost 2 bases, J lost 4 bases, and 6 bases stayed unmatched. This CDR3 has 15 residues. CDR3 protein: CASSQTSGLIETQYF. CDR3 sequence (DNA): TGCGCCAGCAGCCAAACTAGCGGTTTGATAGAGACCCAGTACTTC.

The chain is built from TRBV29-1 and TRBJ1-1; D is possibly TRBD1 (6 bases). Germline V gene lookup returns CDR1 SQVTM and CDR2 ANQGSEA. The CDR3 runs 14 residues. The V end lost 3 bases, the J end lost 4 bases, and 15 bases lay between the germline ends. The CDR3 sequence is CSVDRGVIGTEAFF. For the CDR3, the DNA is TGCAGCGTTGACAGGGGCGTCATCGGCACTGAAGCTTTCTTT.

The rearrangement joins TRBV7-8 to TRBJ2-7; a possible D gene is TRBD1 (6 bases). The V and J ends lost 1 base and 2 bases respectively, with 12 bases between them. CDR1 SGHVS and CDR2 FQNEAQ come from the germline V gene. The CDR3 totals 15 residues. In DNA, the CDR3 is TGTGCCAGCAGCTTAGTCGGGTCAGGGGCCTACGAGCAGTACGTC. As protein: CASSLVGSGAYEQYV.